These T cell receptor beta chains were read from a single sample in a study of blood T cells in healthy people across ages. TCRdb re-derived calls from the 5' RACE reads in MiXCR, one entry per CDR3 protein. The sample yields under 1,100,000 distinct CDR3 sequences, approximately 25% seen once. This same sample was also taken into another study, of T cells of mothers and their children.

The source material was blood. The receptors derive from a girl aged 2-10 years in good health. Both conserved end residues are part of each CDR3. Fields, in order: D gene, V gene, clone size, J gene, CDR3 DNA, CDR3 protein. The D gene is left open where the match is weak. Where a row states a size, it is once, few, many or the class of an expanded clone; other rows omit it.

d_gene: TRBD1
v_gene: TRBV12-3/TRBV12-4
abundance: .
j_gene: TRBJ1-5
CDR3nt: TGTGCCAGCGACAGGGGGTCTCAGCCCCAGCATTTT
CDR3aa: CASDRGSQPQHF

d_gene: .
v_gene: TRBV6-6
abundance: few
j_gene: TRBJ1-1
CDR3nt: TGTGCCAGCAGTCCGGGAATTGAAGCTTTCTTT
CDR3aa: CASSPGIEAFF

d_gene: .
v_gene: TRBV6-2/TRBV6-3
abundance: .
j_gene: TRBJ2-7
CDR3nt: TGTGCCAGCAGTTACTCGGGGGACTGGGACTACGAGCAGTACTTC
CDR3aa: CASSYSGDWDYEQYF

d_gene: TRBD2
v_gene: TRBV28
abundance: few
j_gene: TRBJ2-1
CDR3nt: TGCACTAGCGGGAGTAATCGTGAGCAGTTCTTC
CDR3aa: CTSGSNREQFF

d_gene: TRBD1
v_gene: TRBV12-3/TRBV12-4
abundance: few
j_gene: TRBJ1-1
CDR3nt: TGTGCCAGCAGTCCTACAGGGGTAGCGAAAGAAGCTTTCTTT
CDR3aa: CASSPTGVAKEAFF

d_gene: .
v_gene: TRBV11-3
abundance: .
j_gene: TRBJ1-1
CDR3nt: TGTGCCAGCAGCCAAGTACCGATAAAAGCTTTCTTT
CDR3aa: CASSQVPIKAFF

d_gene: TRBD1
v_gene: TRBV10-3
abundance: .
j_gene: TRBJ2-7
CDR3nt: TGTGCCATCAGTGCGTGGGACAGCTCCTACGAGCAGTACTTC
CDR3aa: CAISAWDSSYEQYF

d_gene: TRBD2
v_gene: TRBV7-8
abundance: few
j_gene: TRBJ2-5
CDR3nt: TGTGCCAGCAGCGGCAGACTAGCTGAGACCCAGTACTTC
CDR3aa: CASSGRLAETQYF

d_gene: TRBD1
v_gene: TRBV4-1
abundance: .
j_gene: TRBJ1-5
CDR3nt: TGCGCCAGCAGCCAGGAATGGACAGGAGATTATAGCAATCAGCCCCAGCATTTT
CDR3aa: CASSQEWTGDYSNQPQHF

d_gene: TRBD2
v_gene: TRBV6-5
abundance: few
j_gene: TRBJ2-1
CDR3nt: TGTGCCAGCACTGCACCCTTAGCGGGAAACAATGAGCAGTTCTTC
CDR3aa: CASTAPLAGNNEQFF

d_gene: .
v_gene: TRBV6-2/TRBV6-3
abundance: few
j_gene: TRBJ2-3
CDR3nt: TGTGCCAGCAGTTACACCCGTGGCGGGACAGGCACAGATACGCAGTATTTT
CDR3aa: CASSYTRGGTGTDTQYF

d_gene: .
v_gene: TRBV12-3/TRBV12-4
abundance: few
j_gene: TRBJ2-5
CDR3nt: TGTGCCAGCAGTTTAAGGGGCATGGGCGGAGAGACCCAGTACTTC
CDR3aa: CASSLRGMGGETQYF

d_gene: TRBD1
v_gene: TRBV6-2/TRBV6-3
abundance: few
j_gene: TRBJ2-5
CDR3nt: TGTGCCAGCAGATCGGACAGGCGGCGAGAGACCCAGTACTTC
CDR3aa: CASRSDRRRETQYF

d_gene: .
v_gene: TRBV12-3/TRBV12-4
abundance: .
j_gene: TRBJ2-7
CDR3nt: TGTGCCAGCAGTTTAATTGGGGGAACTTACGAGCAGTACTTC
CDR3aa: CASSLIGGTYEQYF

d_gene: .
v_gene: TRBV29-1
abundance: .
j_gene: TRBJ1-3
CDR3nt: TGCAGCGGCCAGGGTACGAACACCATATATTTT
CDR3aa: CSGQGTNTIYF

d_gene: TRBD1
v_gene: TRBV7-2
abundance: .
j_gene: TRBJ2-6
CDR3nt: TGTGCCAGCAGCCCGGACAGGGACGCTGGGGCCAACGTCCTGACTTTC
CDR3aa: CASSPDRDAGANVLTF

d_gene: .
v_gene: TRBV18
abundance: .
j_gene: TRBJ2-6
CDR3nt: TGTGCCAGCTCACCGCGACAAACAGGGTCTGGGGCCAACGTCCTGACTTTC
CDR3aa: CASSPRQTGSGANVLTF

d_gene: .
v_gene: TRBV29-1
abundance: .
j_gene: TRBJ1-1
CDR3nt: TGCAGCGTTATCCGACAGCTTTCTCTCATGAACACTGAAGCTTTCTTT
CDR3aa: CSVIRQLSLMNTEAFF

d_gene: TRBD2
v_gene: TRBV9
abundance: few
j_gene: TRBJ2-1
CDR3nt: TGTGCCAGCAGCTCCGGGACTAGCGGGAGGGATGAGCAGTTCTTC
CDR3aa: CASSSGTSGRDEQFF

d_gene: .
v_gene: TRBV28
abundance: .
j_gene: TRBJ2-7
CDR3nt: TGTGCCAGCAGTTTTACTCCCCGGGGCTACGAGCAGTACTTC
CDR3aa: CASSFTPRGYEQYF

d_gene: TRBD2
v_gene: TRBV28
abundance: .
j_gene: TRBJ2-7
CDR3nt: TGTGCCAGCAGATTTAACTCGGGACTACCTTCCTACGAGCAGTACTTC
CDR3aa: CASRFNSGLPSYEQYF

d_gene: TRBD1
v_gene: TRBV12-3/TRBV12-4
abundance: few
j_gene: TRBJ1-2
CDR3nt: TGTGCCAGCAGCCTGGACAGGGGGCTTGGCTATGGCTACACCTTC
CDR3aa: CASSLDRGLGYGYTF

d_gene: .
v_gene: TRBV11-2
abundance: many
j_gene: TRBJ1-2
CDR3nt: TGTGCCAGCAGCTTAGGTCTGGGTTCCTATGGCTACACCTTC
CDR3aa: CASSLGLGSYGYTF

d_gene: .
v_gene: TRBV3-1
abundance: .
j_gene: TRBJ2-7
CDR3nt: TGTGCCAGCAGCGTAAGGACTTCGCCTTCCTACGAGCAGTACTTC
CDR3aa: CASSVRTSPSYEQYF

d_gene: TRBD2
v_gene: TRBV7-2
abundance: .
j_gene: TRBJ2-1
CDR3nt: TGTGCCAGCAGCTTTACTAGCGGGAGGCCAGGGAATGAGCAGTTCTTC
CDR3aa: CASSFTSGRPGNEQFF

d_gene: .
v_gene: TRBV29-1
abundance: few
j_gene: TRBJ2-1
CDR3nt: TGCAGCGTCTCCAAGACAGGATTGGGCAATGAGCAGTTCTTC
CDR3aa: CSVSKTGLGNEQFF

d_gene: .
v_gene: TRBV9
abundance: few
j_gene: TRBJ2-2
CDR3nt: TGTGCCAGCAGCGTAGCACCGGAACCGCGACGCGGGGAGCTGTTTTTT
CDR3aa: CASSVAPEPRRGELFF

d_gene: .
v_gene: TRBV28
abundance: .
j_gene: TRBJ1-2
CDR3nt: TGTGCCAGCAGGTCGGGCTTCACTAACTATGGCTACACCTTC
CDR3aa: CASRSGFTNYGYTF

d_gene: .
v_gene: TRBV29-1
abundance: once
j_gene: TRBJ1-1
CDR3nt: TGCAGCGGCGTGGACACTGAAGCTTTCTTT
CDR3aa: CSGVDTEAFF

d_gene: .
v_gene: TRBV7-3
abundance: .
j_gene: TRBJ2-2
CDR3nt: TGTGCCAGCAGCTTAACTACGGTTGACGCCGGGGAGCTGTTTTTT
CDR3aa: CASSLTTVDAGELFF

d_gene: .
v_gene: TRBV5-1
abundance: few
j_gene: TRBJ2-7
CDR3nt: TGCGCCAGCAGCTTGTCCCTGGGAGGTTCCTACGAGCAGTACTTC
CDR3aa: CASSLSLGGSYEQYF

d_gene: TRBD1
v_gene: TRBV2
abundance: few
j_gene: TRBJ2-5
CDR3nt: TGTGCCAGCAGTGCTCCGACAGGGGGCTCGGGGACCCAGTACTTC
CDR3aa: CASSAPTGGSGTQYF

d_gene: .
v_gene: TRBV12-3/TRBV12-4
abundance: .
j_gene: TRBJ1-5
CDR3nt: TGTGCCAGCAGTTTGGTCAGCTTCAATCAGCCCCAGCATTTT
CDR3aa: CASSLVSFNQPQHF

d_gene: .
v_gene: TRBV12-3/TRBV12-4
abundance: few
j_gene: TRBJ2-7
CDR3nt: TGTGCCAGCAGCCGGACACCCCCTGGCGAGCAGTACTTC
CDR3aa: CASSRTPPGEQYF

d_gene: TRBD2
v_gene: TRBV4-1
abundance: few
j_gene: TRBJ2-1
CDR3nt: TGCGCCAGCAGCCAAGATGCGGCGGGGGGCTACAATGAGCAGTTCTTC
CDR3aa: CASSQDAAGGYNEQFF

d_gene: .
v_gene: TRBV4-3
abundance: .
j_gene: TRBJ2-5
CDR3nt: TGCGCCAGCAGCCAAGGTCCCCGGGACAAAACGGGTCCCCAGTACTTC
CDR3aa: CASSQGPRDKTGPQYF

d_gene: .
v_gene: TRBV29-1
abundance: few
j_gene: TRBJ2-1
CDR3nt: TGCAGCGTCGAGGGCGGGACGTCCTACAATGAGCAGTTCTTC
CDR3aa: CSVEGGTSYNEQFF

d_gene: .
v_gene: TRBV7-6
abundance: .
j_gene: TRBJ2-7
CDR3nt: TGTGCCAGCAGCTTACCTCCGGACGAGCAGTACTTC
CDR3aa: CASSLPPDEQYF

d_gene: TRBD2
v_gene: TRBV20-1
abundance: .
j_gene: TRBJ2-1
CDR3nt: TGCAGTGCTAGACCAATGGGCTTACGGGAGGAAAGCTCCTACAATGAGCAGTTCTTC
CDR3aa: CSARPMGLREESSYNEQFF

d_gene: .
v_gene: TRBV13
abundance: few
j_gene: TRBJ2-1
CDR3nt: TGTGCCAGCAGCTTATTCCGAGGGGATGAGCAGTTCTTC
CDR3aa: CASSLFRGDEQFF

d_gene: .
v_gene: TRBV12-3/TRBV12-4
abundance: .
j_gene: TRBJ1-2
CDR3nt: TGTGCCAGCAGCCCGGGAGGGGATGGCTACACCTTC
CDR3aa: CASSPGGDGYTF

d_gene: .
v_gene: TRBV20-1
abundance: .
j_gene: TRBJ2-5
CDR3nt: TGCAGTGCTAGAGTCCCCGGAGAGACCCAGTACTTC
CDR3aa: CSARVPGETQYF

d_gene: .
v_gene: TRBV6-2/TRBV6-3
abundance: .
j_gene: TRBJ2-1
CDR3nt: TGTGCCAGCCCTCCCCCCCAGAGGCACGGTCACCTGCAGTTCTTC
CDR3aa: CASPPPQRHGHLQFF

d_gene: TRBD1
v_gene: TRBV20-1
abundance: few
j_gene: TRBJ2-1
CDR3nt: TGCAGTGCTGGAAAGACAGGGAACCTGATCAATGAGCAGTTCTTC
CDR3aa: CSAGKTGNLINEQFF

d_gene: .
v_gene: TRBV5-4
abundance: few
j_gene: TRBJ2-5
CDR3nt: TGTGCCAGCAGACAAAGGTCGTCGGGGCTTAACCACCAAGAGACCCAGTACTTC
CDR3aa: CASRQRSSGLNHQETQYF